One and the same sample provided the 3 T cell receptor beta chains below, sequenced in a study of T cell responses to AZD1222 COVID-19 vaccine. Some clones are missing from TCRdb's copy, which holds only in-frame ones; the method was immunoSEQ multiplex PCR. This table holds 150,000 to 200,000 clones, about 92% found once. This specimen consisted of peripheral blood, obtained on day 0 of AZD1222 vaccination. The receptors shown here come from an adult in good health.

V gene TRBV7-8 combines with J gene TRBJ1-3, with TRBD1 identical over 7 bases. J lost 8 bases, V lost 1 base, and 5 bases had no gene match. The CDR3 runs 14 residues. Germline assignment: CDR1 SGHVS and CDR2 FQNEAQ. In nucleotides, the CDR3 is TGTGCCAGCAGCTTAGGTTTGCAGGGGGACACCATATATTTT. Its protein is CASSLGLQGDTIYF.

The chain joins TRBV24-1 to TRBJ1-5, with D tentatively TRBD1 (5 bases). V lost 4 bases, J lost 6 bases, and 9 bases lay in between. The germline gives CDR1 KGHDR, CDR2 SFDVKD. This CDR3 has 13 amino acids. The CDR3 region is CATSERGGQPQHF. CDR3 DNA sequence: TGTGCCACCAGTGAACGGGGGGGTCAGCCCCAGCATTTT.

The chain uses TRBV3-1 (or the pseudogene TRBV3-2) and TRBJ1-2, with 8 bases that match TRBD1. Trimming at V came to 4 bases and at J to 6 bases, leaving 4 bases not matched to a gene. Germline V lookup: CDR1 LGHDT, CDR2 YNNKEL (reference sequence). CDR3 length: 13 amino acids. CDR3 sequence: CASSLQGVDGYTF. CDR3 DNA: TGTGCCAGCAGCCTACAGGGGGTGGATGGCTACACCTTC.